A selection of T cell receptor beta chains follows, all from one sample in a study of breast tumors, draining lymph nodes, adjacent tissues. TCRdb recomputed calls from the multiplex PCR reads with MiXCR, one row per CDR3 protein. The sample carries approximately 100,000 distinct CDR3 sequences, about 20% recorded once. Sequences were obtained from axillary lymph node tissue. These receptors were taken from a female donor with breast cancer. Some clones in this sample may be carry-over from other donors' samples. Both conserved end residues are part of each CDR3. D genes are given only for firm matches. Some rows have no size entry. The others give once, few or many, or a class for an expanded clone.

TRBJ2-3,-,many,TRBV4-1,TGCGCCAGCAGCCAAGTGTTAGCGGCAGATACGCAGTATTTT,CASSQVLAADTQYF
TRBJ2-2,TRBD1,few,TRBV6-6,TGTGCCAGCATTAGGGGACAGGGGGCCGGGGAGCTGTTTTTT,CASIRGQGAGELFF
TRBJ1-2,-,many,TRBV28,TGTGCCAGCAGTTGGGGGTGGGACCAATATGGCTACACCTTC,CASSWGWDQYGYTF
TRBJ2-2,TRBD1,many,TRBV20-1,TGCAGTGCTAGAGATCGGACAGGGGTTGGGGAGCTGTTTTTT,CSARDRTGVGELFF
TRBJ2-3,-,many,TRBV27,TGTGCCAGCAGACGAGGGAGAGATACGCAGTATTTT,CASRRGRDTQYF
TRBJ2-1,-,few,TRBV27,TGTGCCAGCAGTTACCTATCGCTCCGGGGAGCCCACAATGAGCAGTTCTTC,CASSYLSLRGAHNEQFF
TRBJ2-1,-,many,TRBV19,TGTGCCAGTAGAAAGGGGTACGATGAGCAGTTCTTC,CASRKGYDEQFF
TRBJ2-5,-,many,TRBV6-1,TGTGCCAGCAGTACCGGACACACCACTCAAGAGACCCAGTACTTC,CASSTGHTTQETQYF
TRBJ2-1,-,many,TRBV20-1,TGCAGTGCGAGAGACCCTGGGGGGCCTGACAATGAGCAGTTCTTC,CSARDPGGPDNEQFF
TRBJ2-3,-,-,TRBV3-1,TGTGCCAGCACGGCCTTCCGAAGCACAGATACGCAGTATTTT,CASTAFRSTDTQYF
TRBJ1-1,TRBD1,-,TRBV2,TGTGCCAAAGAGAGGAGGGGGCAGGGGAACACTGAAGCTTTCTTT,CAKERRGQGNTEAFF
TRBJ1-6,-,many,TRBV27,TGTGCCAGCAGTTTAGCCCAGGGACTCAATTCACCCCTCCACTTT,CASSLAQGLNSPLHF
TRBJ2-2,-,many,TRBV6-4,TGTGCCAGCAGTGACTCCGGGACTTCCACCGGGGAGCTGTTTTTT,CASSDSGTSTGELFF
TRBJ2-3,-,many,TRBV20-1,TGCAGTGCTAGATGGGTCGGGGGGCCCCCAGATACGCAGTATTTT,CSARWVGGPPDTQYF
TRBJ2-3,-,many,TRBV5-1,TGCGCCAGCAGCTTAGGACGGTCGGATACGCAGTATTTT,CASSLGRSDTQYF
TRBJ2-5,TRBD1,many,TRBV5-1,TGCGCCAGCAGCTTGGCGTCACGGACAGGGGGCTTCGAGACCCAGTACTTC,CASSLASRTGGFETQYF
TRBJ2-7,TRBD2,-,TRBV6-1,TGTGCCAGCAGTGAGAGGGAGGGCTACGAGCAGTACTTC,CASSEREGYEQYF
TRBJ2-2,-,many,TRBV13,TGTGCCAGCAACCCGGTTAACACCGGGGAGCTGTTTTTT,CASNPVNTGELFF
TRBJ2-3,-,many,TRBV4-1,TGCGCCAGCAGCCGACCGGCAGATACGCAGTATTTT,CASSRPADTQYF
TRBJ1-6,-,-,TRBV18,TGTGCCAGCTCACCACAAACGGAGCCCTCTAATTCACCCCTCCACTTT,CASSPQTEPSNSPLHF
TRBJ1-5,TRBD1,many,TRBV5-1,TGCGCCAGCAGAGGGACAGGCGAAAATCAGCCCCAGCATTTT,CASRGTGENQPQHF
TRBJ1-6,-,many,TRBV28,TGTGCCAGCAGTTTCGGGGGGCCTGGATCACCCCTCCACTTT,CASSFGGPGSPLHF
TRBJ1-2,-,many,TRBV5-4,TGTGCCAGCAGCCCCGCGCTAGTTTATAACTATGGCTACACCTTC,CASSPALVYNYGYTF
TRBJ2-3,-,many,TRBV5-1,TGCGCCAGCAGCGCAAACCCCACAGGGTTAGATACGCAGTATTTT,CASSANPTGLDTQYF
TRBJ2-1,-,many,TRBV12-5,TGTGCTAGTGGAAGGGACTTCTCAGAGCAGTTCTTC,CASGRDFSEQFF
TRBJ1-2,-,-,TRBV29-1,TGCAGCGCAGGCGCAGGGCTCTATGGCTACACCTTC,CSAGAGLYGYTF
TRBJ2-1,-,few,TRBV30,TGTGCCTGGACTAGGGGGACGGGTGAGCAGTTCTTC,CAWTRGTGEQFF
TRBJ1-5,-,many,TRBV2,TGTGCCAGTAGGGACGTTCCGAATCAGCCCCAGCATTTT,CASRDVPNQPQHF
TRBJ1-6,-,many,TRBV20-1,TGCAGTGCAAAAGATGGGTCACCCCTCCACTTT,CSAKDGSPLHF
TRBJ2-5,-,many,TRBV6-5,TGTGCCAGCAGTAAAGGACCGTGGGAGACCCAGTACTTC,CASSKGPWETQYF
TRBJ2-1,-,many,TRBV20-1,TGCAGTGCTCACCCTCAATTATACTTTTCCGACAATGAGCAGTTCTTC,CSAHPQLYFSDNEQFF
TRBJ1-2,TRBD1,few,TRBV28,TGTGCCAGCAGTTTACGACAGGGCTCTTATGGCTACACCTTC,CASSLRQGSYGYTF
TRBJ1-1,-,-,TRBV5-1,TGCGCCAGCAGCCAAGGACAGTCGAACACTGAAGCTTTCTTT,CASSQGQSNTEAFF
TRBJ2-3,TRBD2,many,TRBV7-3,TGTGCCAGCAGTTGGGACTACACAGATACGCAGTATTTT,CASSWDYTDTQYF
TRBJ2-7,TRBD2,few,TRBV3-1,TGTGCCAGCAGCAGTGCTGGAGCGGGACGGTCCTACGAGCAGTACTTC,CASSSAGAGRSYEQYF
TRBJ1-2,-,many,TRBV3-1,TGTGCCAGCAGCCAAGGTGAAGGGGCCGGAGGCTATGGCTACACCTTC,CASSQGEGAGGYGYTF
TRBJ2-7,-,many,TRBV5-1,TGCGCCAGCAGCTTGGGGGGAATCCACGAGCAGTACTTC,CASSLGGIHEQYF
TRBJ1-2,-,many,TRBV20-1,TGCAGTGCTAGAGAGGAGGGGGGAGACTATGGCTACACCTTC,CSAREEGGDYGYTF
TRBJ2-2,-,-,TRBV2,TGTGCCAGCAGTGAACGGACAGCCACCGGGGAGCTGTTTTTT,CASSERTATGELFF
TRBJ2-7,-,many,TRBV20-1,TGCAGTGCGATATTACCGGGACGGGGTTACGAGCAGTACTTC,CSAILPGRGYEQYF
TRBJ1-2,-,-,TRBV20-1,TGCAGTGCTTGTACTACACTGAACTATGGCCACACCTTC,CSACTTLNYGHTF
TRBJ2-2,-,few,TRBV2,TGTGCCAGCAGTGAAGTGTTAGGAACCGGGGAGCTGTTTTTT,CASSEVLGTGELFF
TRBJ2-7,-,-,TRBV18,TGTGCCAGCTCACAGCGCACAGCCTACGAGCAGTGCTTC,CASSQRTAYEQCF
TRBJ1-2,TRBD1,many,TRBV12-3/TRBV12-4,TGTGCCAGCAGCCCCTTTGCAGGGGGCGGTGGTAGTGGCTACACCTTC,CASSPFAGGGGSGYTF
TRBJ2-7,-,many,TRBV3-1,TGTGCCAGCGCTAAGACAGGGAGGTACGAGCAGTACTTC,CASAKTGRYEQYF
TRBJ2-3,-,many,TRBV6-9,TGTGCCAGCAGGAAGCAGGCAGATACGCAGTATTTT,CASRKQADTQYF
TRBJ2-1,TRBD2,many,TRBV7-8,TGTGCCAGCAGCTTAGTGGAGATAGCGGGGGGAAATGAGCAGTTCTTC,CASSLVEIAGGNEQFF
TRBJ2-5,TRBD2,many,TRBV7-8,TGTGCCAGCAGCCCGGTAGCGGGGGACCAAGAGACCCAGTACTTC,CASSPVAGDQETQYF
TRBJ2-3,TRBD2,-,TRBV19,TGTGCCAGTAGTCCTCGGCTTCTAGCGGGGGGGCCAGGCACAGATACGCAGTATTTT,CASSPRLLAGGPGTDTQYF
TRBJ1-6,-,many,TRBV5-1,TGCGCCAGCAGCCCCGGGACTGAGTATAATTCACCCCTCCACTTT,CASSPGTEYNSPLHF
TRBJ2-1,-,many,TRBV7-8,TGTGCCAGCCGCTTAAAGACAGCGGGCAATGAGCAGTTCTTC,CASRLKTAGNEQFF
TRBJ2-7,-,many,TRBV28,TGTGCCAGCAGTTTCAGTCAATACGAGCAGTACTTC,CASSFSQYEQYF